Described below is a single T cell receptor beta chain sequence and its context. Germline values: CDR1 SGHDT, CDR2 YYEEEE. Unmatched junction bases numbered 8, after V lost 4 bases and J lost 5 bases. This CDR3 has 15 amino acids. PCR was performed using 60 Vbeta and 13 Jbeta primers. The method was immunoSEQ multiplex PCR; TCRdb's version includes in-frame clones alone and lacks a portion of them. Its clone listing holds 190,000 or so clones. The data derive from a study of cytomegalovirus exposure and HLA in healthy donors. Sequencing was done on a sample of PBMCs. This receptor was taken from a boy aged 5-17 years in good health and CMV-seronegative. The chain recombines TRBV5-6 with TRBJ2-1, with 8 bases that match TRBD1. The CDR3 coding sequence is TGTGCCAGCAGCGCGACGGGACAGGAAAACAATGAGCAGTTCTTC. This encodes CASSATGQENNEQFF.